This TCR beta chain was identified in a study of T cell repertoires in cytomegalovirus infection. Looking at the study overall: Public TCR beta signatures indicated both CMV infection and matching HLA type.

TCRdb itself ran the reads through MiXCR, one entry per CDR3 protein. The table lists just under 300,000 distinct CDR3 sequences, 8% to 10% of them singletons. From germline, CDR1 is MNHEY and CDR2 SMNVEV (reference sequence). V was cut by 6 bases and J by 3 bases, with 17 bases left in between. The length of the CDR3 is 15 residues. Study conclusions and caveats: Across the ex vivo response, the dominant clonotypes were HLA-C-restricted CMV-specific TCR beta clonotypes.

In this sample, this clonotype turned up many times. Its matching antigen is unknown. V gene TRBV27 combines with J gene TRBJ1-2; D is perhaps TRBD1 (5 bases). This receptor was obtained from a human donor in good health (CMV status not recorded). Some clones in this sample may be carry-over from other donors' samples. The source material was PBMCs. The CDR3 is CASSRGTGSYYGYTF. In DNA, the CDR3 is TGTGCCAGCAGCCGGGGGACCGGGTCCTACTATGGCTACACCTTC.